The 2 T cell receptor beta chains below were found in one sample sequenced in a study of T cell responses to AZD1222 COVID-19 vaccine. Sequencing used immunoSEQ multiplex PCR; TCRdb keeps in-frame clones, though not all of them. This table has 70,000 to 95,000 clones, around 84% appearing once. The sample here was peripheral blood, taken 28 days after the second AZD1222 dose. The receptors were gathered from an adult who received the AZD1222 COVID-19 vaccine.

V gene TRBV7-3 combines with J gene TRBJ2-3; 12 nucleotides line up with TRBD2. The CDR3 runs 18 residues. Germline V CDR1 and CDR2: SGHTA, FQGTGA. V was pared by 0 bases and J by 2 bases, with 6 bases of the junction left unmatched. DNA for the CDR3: TGTGCCAGCAGCTTAACGGTACTAGCGGGAGGAGTCACAGATACGCAGTATTTT. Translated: CASSLTVLAGGVTDTQYF.

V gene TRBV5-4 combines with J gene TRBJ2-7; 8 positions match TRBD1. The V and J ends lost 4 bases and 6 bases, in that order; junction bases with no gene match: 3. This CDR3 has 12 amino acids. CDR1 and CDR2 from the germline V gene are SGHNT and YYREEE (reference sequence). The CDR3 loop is CASSQTGVEQYF. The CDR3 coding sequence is TGTGCCAGCAGCCAGACAGGGGTCGAGCAGTACTTC.